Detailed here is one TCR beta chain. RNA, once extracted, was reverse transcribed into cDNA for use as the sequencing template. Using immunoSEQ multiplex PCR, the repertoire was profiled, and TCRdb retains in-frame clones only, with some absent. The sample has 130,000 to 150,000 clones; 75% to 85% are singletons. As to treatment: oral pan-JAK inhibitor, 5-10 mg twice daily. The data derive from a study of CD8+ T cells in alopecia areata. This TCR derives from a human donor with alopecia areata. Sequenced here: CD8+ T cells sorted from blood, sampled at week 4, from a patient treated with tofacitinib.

CDR3 bases: TGCGCCAGCAGCCATGGGGACACTGAAGCTTTCTTT. This encodes CASSHGDTEAFF. The chain joins TRBV4-1 to TRBJ1-1; the D is unclear. Trimming removed 3 bases from V and 3 bases from J, with 5 bases in between. The CDR3 is 12 residues long. Germline CDR1 MGHRA, CDR2 YSYEKL.